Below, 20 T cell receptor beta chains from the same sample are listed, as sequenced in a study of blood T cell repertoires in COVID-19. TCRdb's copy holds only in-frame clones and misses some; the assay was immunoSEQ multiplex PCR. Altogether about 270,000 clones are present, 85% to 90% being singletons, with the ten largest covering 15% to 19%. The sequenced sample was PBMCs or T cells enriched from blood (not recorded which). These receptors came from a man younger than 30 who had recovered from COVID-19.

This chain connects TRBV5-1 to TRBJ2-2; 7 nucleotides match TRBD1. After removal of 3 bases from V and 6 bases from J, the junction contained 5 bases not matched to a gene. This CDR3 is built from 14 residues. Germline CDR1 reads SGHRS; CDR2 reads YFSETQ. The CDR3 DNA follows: TGCGCCAGCAGCTGGGACAGATCTGCCGGGGAGCTGTTTTTT. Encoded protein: CASSWDRSAGELFF.

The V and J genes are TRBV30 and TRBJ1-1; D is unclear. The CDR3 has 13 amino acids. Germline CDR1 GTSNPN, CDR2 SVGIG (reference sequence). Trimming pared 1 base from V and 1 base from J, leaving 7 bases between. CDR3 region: CAWSGPENTEAFF. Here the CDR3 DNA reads TGTGCCTGGAGTGGGCCAGAGAACACTGAAGCTTTCTTT.

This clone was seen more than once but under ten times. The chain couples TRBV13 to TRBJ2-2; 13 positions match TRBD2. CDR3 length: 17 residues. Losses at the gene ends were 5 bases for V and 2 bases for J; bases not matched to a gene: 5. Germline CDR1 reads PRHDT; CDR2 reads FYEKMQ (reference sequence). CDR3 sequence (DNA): TGTGCCAGCAGCCCGAGGACTAGCGGGGGAAACACCGGGGAGCTGTTTTTT. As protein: CASSPRTSGGNTGELFF.

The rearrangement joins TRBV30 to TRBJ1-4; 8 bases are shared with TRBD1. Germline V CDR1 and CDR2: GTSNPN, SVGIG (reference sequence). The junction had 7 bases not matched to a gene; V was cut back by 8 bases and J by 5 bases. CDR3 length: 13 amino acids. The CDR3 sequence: CAGQQGGNEKLFF. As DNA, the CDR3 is TGTGCCGGGCAACAGGGGGGAAATGAAAAACTGTTTTTT.

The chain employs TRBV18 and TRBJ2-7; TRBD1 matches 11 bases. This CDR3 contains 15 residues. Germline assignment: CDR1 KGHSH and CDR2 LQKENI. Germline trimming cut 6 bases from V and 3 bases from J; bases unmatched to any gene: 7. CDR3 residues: CASSRDRGSLYEQYF. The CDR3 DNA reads TGTGCCAGCTCGCGGGACAGGGGGTCCCTCTACGAGCAGTACTTC.

The DNA for the CDR3 is TGTGCCAGCAGGATACAGGGGCCCAATCAGCCCCAGCATTTT. As protein: CASRIQGPNQPQHF. The chain uses TRBV7-9 and TRBJ1-5; 7 bases align to TRBD1. This CDR3 has 14 amino acids. J lost 3 bases, V lost 6 bases, and 5 bases had no gene match. From germline, CDR1 is SEHNR and CDR2 FQNEAQ (reference sequence).

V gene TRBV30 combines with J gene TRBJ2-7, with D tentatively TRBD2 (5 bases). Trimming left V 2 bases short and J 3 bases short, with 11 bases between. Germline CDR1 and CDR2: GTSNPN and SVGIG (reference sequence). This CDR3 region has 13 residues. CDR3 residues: CAWSPLTIYEQYF. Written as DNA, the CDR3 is TGTGCCTGGAGTCCCTTGACTATCTACGAGCAGTACTTC.

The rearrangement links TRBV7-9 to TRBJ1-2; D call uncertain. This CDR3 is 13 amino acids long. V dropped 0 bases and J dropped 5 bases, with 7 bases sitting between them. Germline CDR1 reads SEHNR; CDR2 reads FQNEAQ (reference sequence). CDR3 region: CASSLAQSYGYTF. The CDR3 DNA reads TGTGCCAGCAGCTTAGCGCAGTCGTATGGCTACACCTTC.

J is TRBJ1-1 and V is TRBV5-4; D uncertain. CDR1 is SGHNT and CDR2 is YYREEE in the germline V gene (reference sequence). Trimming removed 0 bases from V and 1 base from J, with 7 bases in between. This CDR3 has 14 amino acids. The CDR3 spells CASSLGLANTEAFF. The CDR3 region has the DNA TGTGCCAGCAGCTTGGGTTTAGCGAACACTGAAGCTTTCTTT.

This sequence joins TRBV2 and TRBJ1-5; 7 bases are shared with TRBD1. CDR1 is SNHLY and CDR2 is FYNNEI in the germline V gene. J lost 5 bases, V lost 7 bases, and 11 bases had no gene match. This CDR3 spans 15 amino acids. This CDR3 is CASTIGQVQDQPQHF. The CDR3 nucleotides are TGTGCCAGCACCATCGGACAGGTACAAGATCAGCCCCAGCATTTT.

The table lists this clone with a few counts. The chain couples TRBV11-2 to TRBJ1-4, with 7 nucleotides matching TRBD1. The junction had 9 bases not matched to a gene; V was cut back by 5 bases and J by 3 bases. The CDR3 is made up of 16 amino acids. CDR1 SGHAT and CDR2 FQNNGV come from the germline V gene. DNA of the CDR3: TGTGCCAGCAGCCCTGGACAGGTCCCCTCTAATGAAAAACTGTTTTTT. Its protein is CASSPGQVPSNEKLFF.

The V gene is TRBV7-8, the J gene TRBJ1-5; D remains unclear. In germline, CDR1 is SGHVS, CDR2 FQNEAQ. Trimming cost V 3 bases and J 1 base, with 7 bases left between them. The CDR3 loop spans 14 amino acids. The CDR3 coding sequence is TGTGCCAGCAGCTTTGGGCAGAGCAATCAGCCCCAGCATTTT. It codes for CASSFGQSNQPQHF.

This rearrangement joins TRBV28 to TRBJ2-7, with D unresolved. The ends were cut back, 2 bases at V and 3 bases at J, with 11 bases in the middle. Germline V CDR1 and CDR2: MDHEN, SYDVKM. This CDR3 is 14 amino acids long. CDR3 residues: CASSLPGTGYEQYF. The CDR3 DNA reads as TGTGCCAGCAGTTTACCCGGAACGGGCTACGAGCAGTACTTC.

The CDR3 DNA reads as TGTGCCAGCATGGTGGCAGGGGGAAATGAGCAGTTCTTC. This encodes CASMVAGGNEQFF. V is TRBV11-3 and J is TRBJ2-1; TRBD1 aligns across 7 bases. Per the germline V gene, CDR1 is SGHNT and CDR2 is YENEEA. The length of the CDR3 is 13 residues. V shed 7 bases and J 7 bases; nucleotides not matched to a gene: 7. The variable domain in full, with the rest retrieved from reference TRBV11-3 and TRBJ2-1, is EAGVVQSPRYKIIEKKQPVAFWCNPISGHNTLYWYLQNLGQGPELLIRYENEEAVDDSQLPKDRFSAERLKGVDSTLKIQPAELGDSAVYLCASMVAGGNEQFFGPGTRLTVL.

The CDR3 DNA reads as TGTGCCAGCTCACCAACATCACAGACGATAAACACCGGGGAGCTGTTTTTT. Protein: CASSPTSQTINTGELFF. This rearrangement joins TRBV18 to TRBJ2-2; no clear D. This CDR3 contains 17 residues. Per the germline V gene, CDR1 is KGHSH and CDR2 is LQKENI. With 2 bases removed from V and 2 bases from J, the gap between germline ends came to 15 bases.

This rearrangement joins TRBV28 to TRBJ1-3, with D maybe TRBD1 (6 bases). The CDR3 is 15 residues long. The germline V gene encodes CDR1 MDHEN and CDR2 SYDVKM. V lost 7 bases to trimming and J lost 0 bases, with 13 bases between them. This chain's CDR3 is CASKGESLSGNTIYF. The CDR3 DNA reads TGTGCCAGCAAGGGGGAGTCTCTCTCTGGAAACACCATATATTTT. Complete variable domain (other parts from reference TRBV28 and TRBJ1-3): DVKVTQSSRYLVKRTGEKVFLECVQDMDHENMFWYRQDPGLGLRLIYFSYDVKMKEKGDIPEGYSVSREKKERFSLILESASTNQTSMYLCASKGESLSGNTIYFGEGSWLTVV.

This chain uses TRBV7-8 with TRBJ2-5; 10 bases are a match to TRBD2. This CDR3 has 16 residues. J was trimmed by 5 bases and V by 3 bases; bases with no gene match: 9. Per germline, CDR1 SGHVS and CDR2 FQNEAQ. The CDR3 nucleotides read TGTGCCAGCAGCTTTAAGAGCGGGAGGGCCGGGGAGACCCAGTACTTC. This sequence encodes CASSFKSGRAGETQYF.

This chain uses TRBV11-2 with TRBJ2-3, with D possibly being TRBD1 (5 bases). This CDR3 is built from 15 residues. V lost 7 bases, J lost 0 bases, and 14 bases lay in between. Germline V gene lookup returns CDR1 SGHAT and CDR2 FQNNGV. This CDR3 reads CASNYRSSSTDTQYF. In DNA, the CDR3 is TGTGCCAGCAACTACAGGTCTTCTAGCACAGATACGCAGTATTTT.

The chain's CDR3 is CASSYSWRARETQYF. CDR3 nucleotides: TGTGCCAGCAGTTACTCCTGGAGGGCGCGGGAGACCCAGTACTTC. The chain is built from TRBV6-5 and TRBJ2-5; D perhaps matches TRBD2 (6 bases). Germline lookup yields CDR1 MNHEY and CDR2 SVGAGI. The V end was cut by 0 bases, the J end by 5 bases, with 13 bases between. The CDR3 contains 15 residues.

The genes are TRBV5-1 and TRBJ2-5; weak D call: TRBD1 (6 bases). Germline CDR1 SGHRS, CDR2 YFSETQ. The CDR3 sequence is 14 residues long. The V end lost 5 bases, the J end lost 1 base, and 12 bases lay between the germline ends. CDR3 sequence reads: CASRNRDTQETQYF. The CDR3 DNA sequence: TGCGCCAGCAGAAACCGGGACACCCAAGAGACCCAGTACTTC.